One T cell receptor beta chain is described in this entry. Sequenced by immunoSEQ multiplex PCR; TCRdb stores in-frame clones only, minus some. This sample has 650,000 to 950,000 clones; 70% to 90% occur once, and the top ten carry about 0.011%. The data are from a study of shared T cell receptors in the human thymus. The CDR3 length is 12 residues. V dropped 4 bases and J dropped 11; count of bases not matched to a gene: 2. Germline CDR1 SGHDN, CDR2 FVKESK. The same data also went into a second study, on human thymus T cells. That study adds: Donation was from healthy Finnish infants who were having corrective surgery that addressed congenital heart defects.

The gene calls are TRBV14 and TRBJ1-6; 7 nucleotides match TRBD1. The TCR was taken from a girl in the first two years of life with a congenital heart defect. The specimen sequenced was thymocytes. CDR3 sequence (DNA): TGTGCCAGCAGCCGACAGGGCCCACCCCTCCACTTT. Its translation: CASSRQGPPLHF.